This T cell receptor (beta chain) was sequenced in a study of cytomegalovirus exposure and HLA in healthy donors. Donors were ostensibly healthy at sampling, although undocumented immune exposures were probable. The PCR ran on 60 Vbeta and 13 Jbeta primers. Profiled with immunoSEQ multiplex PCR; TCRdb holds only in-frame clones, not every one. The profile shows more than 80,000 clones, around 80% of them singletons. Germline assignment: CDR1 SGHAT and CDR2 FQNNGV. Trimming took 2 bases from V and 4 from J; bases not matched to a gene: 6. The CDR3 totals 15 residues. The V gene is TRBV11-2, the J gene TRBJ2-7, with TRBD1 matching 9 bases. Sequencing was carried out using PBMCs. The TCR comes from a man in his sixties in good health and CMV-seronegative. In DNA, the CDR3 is TGTGCCAGCAGCTTATCACAGGGGGCCGGATACGAGCAGTACTTC. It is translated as CASSLSQGAGYEQYF.